Following are 8 T cell receptor beta chains from one sample sequenced in a study of control samples from healthy donors and cancer patients. Method: immunoSEQ multiplex PCR; TCRdb's copy keeps in-frame clones and lacks some. The table lists 190,000 or so clones, 85% to 95% of them singletons. The specimen was blood. The receptors shown here come from a man aged 18 to 29 in good health.

The chain links TRBV5-1 to TRBJ2-7; D gene unclear. The V end lost 2 bases, the J end lost 2 bases, and 11 bases lay between the germline ends. The CDR3 loop spans 14 amino acids. The germline V gene has CDR1 SGHRS and CDR2 YFSETQ. The CDR3 spells CASSLAGAPYEQYF. Here the CDR3 DNA reads TGCGCCAGCAGCTTAGCAGGAGCGCCCTACGAGCAGTACTTC. Full variable domain (outside the CDR3, taken from reference TRBV5-1 and TRBJ2-7): KAGVTQTPRYLIKTRGQQVTLSCSPISGHRSVSWYQQTPGQGLQFLFEYFSETQRNKGNFPGRFSGRQFSNSRSEMNVSTLELGDSALYLCASSLAGAPYEQYFGPGTRLTVT.

The rearrangement joins TRBV7-8 to TRBJ1-1; 8 bases line up with TRBD1. V lost 0 bases and J lost 3; bases outside the gene matches: 3. The germline CDR1 and CDR2 sequences are SGHVS and FQNEAQ. This CDR3 contains 15 residues. CDR3 in amino acids: CASSLAGTGYTEAFF. In DNA form, the CDR3 reads TGTGCCAGCAGCTTAGCGGGGACAGGATACACTGAAGCTTTCTTT.

This clone was seen a handful of times. This chain uses TRBV4-1 with TRBJ1-2; D call uncertain. The CDR3 is 13 residues long. CDR1 and CDR2 from the germline V gene are MGHRA and YSYEKL. V was shortened by 6 bases and J by 2 bases, with 10 bases between the two germline ends. The CDR3 loop is CASSGVGNYGYTF. DNA for the CDR3: TGCGCCAGCAGTGGGGTTGGGAACTATGGCTACACCTTC.

This chain uses TRBV2 with TRBJ1-6, with D perhaps TRBD1 (6 bases). Trimming shortened V by 8 bases and J by 0 bases, and 23 bases separated the two germline ends. The CDR3 contains 19 residues. Per the germline V gene, CDR1 is SNHLY and CDR2 is FYNNEI. Written as DNA, the CDR3 is TGTGCCAGCCGCCAGCCCCAACAGGGAACTAGCTCCTATAATTCACCCCTCCACTTT. Translated, it gives CASRQPQQGTSSYNSPLHF.

The sample holds one count of this clone. The CDR3 DNA reads TGTGCCAGCAGCGGGGAGGGAGATACGCAGTATTTT. Translated, it gives CASSGEGDTQYF. The J gene is TRBJ2-3, the V gene TRBV9; TRBD2 agrees at 7 bases. V was clipped by 3 bases and J by 5 bases; unmatched bases: 0. The CDR3 contains 12 residues. CDR1 SGDLS and CDR2 YYNGEE come from the germline V gene.

CDR3 nucleotides: TGTGCCTGGAGTCAAGGGCTAGGGTATGGCTACACCTTC. It yields the protein CAWSQGLGYGYTF. This sequence joins TRBV30 and TRBJ1-2; D gene uncertain. The CDR3 runs to 13 residues. Germline V lookup: CDR1 GTSNPN, CDR2 SVGIG (reference sequence). V lost 2 bases, J lost 5 bases, and 12 bases lay in between.

The chain couples TRBV28 to TRBJ1-2; no definite D call. The CDR3 loop spans 15 amino acids. V was trimmed by 8 bases and J by 2 bases, leaving 18 bases between them. Germline CDR1 MDHEN, CDR2 SYDVKM. CDR3 in DNA: TGTGCCAGCTTCCGGGCCGCCGGCACAAACTATGGCTACACCTTC. Protein: CASFRAAGTNYGYTF.

This clone has only one observation. V gene TRBV14 combines with J gene TRBJ1-2, with 7 bases that match TRBD1. Losses at the gene ends were 4 bases for V and 2 bases for J; bases not matched to a gene: 7. The CDR3 extends over 15 amino acids. Germline-derived CDR1 and CDR2 are SGHDN and FVKESK. CDR3 region: CASSPRGKANYGYTF. DNA for the CDR3: TGTGCCAGCAGCCCCAGGGGGAAGGCAAACTATGGCTACACCTTC.